This TCR beta chain was profiled in a study of blood T cell repertoires in COVID-19. Study in general: The origin of the acute and convalescent COVID-19 samples was the United States, Italy and Spain.

Individuals aged about 18 to 89 years were recruited from 24 US areas. Original data processing: Quantification of nucleated cells was approximated via reference gene primer amplification. Data came from immunoSEQ multiplex PCR; TCRdb stores just in-frame clones and leaves some out. V and J calls and clone size follow that table, whereas D and trimming were derived from the DNA. The sample has roughly 200,000 clones; 85% are singletons. Germline loops: CDR1 MGHRA, CDR2 YSYEKL. The CDR3 is 17 amino acids. V shed 6 bases and J shed 4 bases, with 24 bases lying between them. Sequencing used PBMCs or T cells enriched from blood (not recorded which). This chain uses TRBV4-1 with TRBJ1-1; D not resolved. The TCR was taken from a man aged 35 to 55 who had recovered from COVID-19. CDR3 coding DNA: TGCGCCAGCAGTTCGTACCTCGGTCGGGAGATTGGCACTGAAGCTTTCTTT. It specifies CASSSYLGREIGTEAFF.